The 30 T cell receptor beta chains listed next were all sequenced from one sample in a study of Tregs in tolerant kidney transplant recipients. Recipients received nonmyeloablative bone marrow transplants from related graft donors, with transient mixed chimerism. Libraries were prepared by immunoSEQ multiplex PCR; TCRdb keeps only in-frame clonotypes and omits some of them. The data contain 95,000 or so clones, more than 85% of them singletons. The sample in question was CD4+ T cells from blood (PBMCs), obtained 12 months after the transplant. Receptors were obtained from a human patient who received a combined kidney and bone marrow transplant. The graft donor may account for some of the T cells.

The chain recombines TRBV6-6 with TRBJ1-6; 9 bases match TRBD1. Looked up from germline, CDR1 is MNHNY and CDR2 is SVGAGI (reference sequence). The trim removed 2 bases at V and 10 bases at J, leaving 3 bases unmatched. The CDR3 runs to 14 residues. The CDR3 spells CASSYQQGASPLHF. The CDR3 bases are TGTGCCAGCAGTTACCAACAGGGGGCCTCACCCCTCCACTTT.

The rearrangement links TRBV9 to TRBJ2-2; 7 nucleotides line up with TRBD2. The CDR3 is made up of 16 amino acids. Germline V CDR1 and CDR2: SGDLS, YYNGEE. Trimming cost V 2 bases and J 6 bases; bases outside gene matches: 10. The CDR3: CASSVGLADQAGELFF. In DNA form, the CDR3 reads TGTGCCAGCAGCGTTGGGCTAGCGGATCAGGCCGGGGAGCTGTTTTTT. The full variable domain, rest sourced from reference TRBV9 and TRBJ2-2, is DSGVTQTPKHLITATGQRVTLRCSPRSGDLSVYWYQQSLDQGLQFLIQYYNGEERAKGNILERFSAQQFPDLHSELNLSSLELGDSALYFCASSVGLADQAGELFFGEGSRLTVL.

This clone was counted a single time. J is TRBJ2-1 and V is TRBV30; D remains unclear. Germline CDR1 and CDR2: GTSNPN and SVGIG (reference sequence). The CDR3 sequence is 11 residues long. Trimming stripped 6 bases from V and 7 bases from J, with 10 bases between. In DNA, the CDR3 is TGTGCCTGCGGGTCTCGTAATGAGCAGTTCTTC. Translating it yields CACGSRNEQFF.

V is TRBV15 and J is TRBJ2-3; TRBD2 matches 8 bases. The germline V gene has CDR1 LNHNV and CDR2 YYDKDF (reference sequence). J lost 1 base, V lost 0 bases, and 6 bases had no gene match. The CDR3 runs to 17 residues. The CDR3 loop is CATSREATSVRTDTQYF. The CDR3 nucleotides read TGTGCCACCAGCAGAGAGGCGACTAGCGTTCGCACAGATACGCAGTATTTT.

The V gene is TRBV6-6, the J gene TRBJ1-1; no reliable D call. The CDR3 sequence is 14 residues long. Germline values: CDR1 MNHNY, CDR2 SVGAGI (reference sequence). V dropped 5 bases and J dropped 8 bases, with 18 bases sitting between them. The CDR3 DNA reads as TGTGCCAGCAGTAGTTTGAGCGCCCAACGAGAAGCTTTCTTT. Translating it yields CASSSLSAQREAFF.

The chain joins TRBV19 to TRBJ2-3; 8 bases agree with TRBD1. V dropped 4 bases and J dropped 1; count of bases not matched to a gene: 4. The germline gives CDR1 LNHDA, CDR2 SQIVND (reference sequence). There are 15 residues in the CDR3. CDR3 bases: TGTGCCAGTAGTAACCCGGGACAGGGCACAGATACGCAGTATTTT. Its translation is CASSNPGQGTDTQYF.

The rearrangement links TRBV7-3 to TRBJ2-7; TRBD1 is a possible D gene (5 bases). The V and J ends lost 6 bases and 6 bases respectively, with 15 bases between them. The CDR3 contains 13 residues. Germline V gene sequence: CDR1 SGHTA, CDR2 FQGTGA. The CDR3 DNA sequence: TGTGCCAGCAGTCTTAGATCAGGGCGCGAGCAGTACTTC. This translates into CASSLRSGREQYF.

The chain uses TRBV15 and TRBJ1-2; possible D gene TRBD1, 5 bases. The CDR3 runs 14 residues. Germline CDR1 is LNHNV and CDR2 is YYDKDF (reference sequence). V was clipped by 0 bases and J by 4 bases, with 9 bases between them. The CDR3 sequence: CATSRDLTAYGYTF. DNA for the CDR3: TGTGCCACCAGCAGAGATCTGACAGCCTATGGCTACACCTTC.

The chain combines TRBV19 with TRBJ2-7, with a tentative D call TRBD1 (6 bases). CDR1 and CDR2 (germline): LNHDA, SQIVND (reference sequence). V was cut by 6 bases and J by 4 bases, with 13 bases left in between. This CDR3 is 13 amino acids long. CDR3 in DNA: TGTGCCAGTAGCACAACCAGGGGTTACGAGCAGTACTTC. Protein sequence: CASSTTRGYEQYF.

V and J are TRBV7-9 and TRBJ2-2; 8 nucleotides align to TRBD1. Trimming removed 4 bases from V and 1 base from J; junction bases left unmatched: 2. Germline lookup yields CDR1 SEHNR and CDR2 FQNEAQ (reference sequence). This CDR3 spans 15 amino acids. CDR3 sequence reads: CASSSDRGNTGELFF. The DNA of the CDR3 is TGTGCCAGCAGCTCAGACAGGGGGAACACCGGGGAGCTGTTTTTT.

V and J are TRBV5-1 and TRBJ2-5; D possibly corresponds to TRBD2 (6 bases). The CDR3 is 15 amino acids. Per the germline V gene, CDR1 is SGHRS and CDR2 is YFSETQ. The V gene lost 0 bases and the J gene lost 2 bases, with 11 bases spanning the gap. CDR3 DNA sequence: TGCGCCAGCAGCTTGGGGCTAGCGTTGCAAGAGACCCAGTACTTC. It encodes CASSLGLALQETQYF.

V is TRBV19 and J is TRBJ1-2; the D is unclear. The CDR3 spans 12 residues. Germline CDR1 LNHDA, CDR2 SQIVND (reference sequence). V was clipped by 5 bases and J by 7 bases, with 11 bases between them. As DNA, the CDR3 is TGTGCCAGTAGTTACGGAGCTGTTGGCTACACCTTC. Protein sequence: CASSYGAVGYTF.

This chain uses TRBV15 with TRBJ1-2; D perhaps matches TRBD1 (5 bases). The germline V gene has CDR1 LNHNV and CDR2 YYDKDF (reference sequence). Trimming took off 9 bases at V and 5 bases at J, with 22 bases between the two ends. The CDR3 is 15 residues long. CDR3 in amino acids: CATGAYQGVNYGYTF. The CDR3 region has the DNA TGTGCCACAGGGGCCTACCAGGGCGTTAATTATGGCTACACCTTC.

This clone was found once. The V call is TRBV7-8, the J call TRBJ2-3; D might be TRBD1 (5 bases). V gave up 1 base and J gave up 0 bases, with 14 bases separating them. CDR3 length equals 17 residues. The germline gives CDR1 SGHVS, CDR2 FQNEAQ. CDR3 DNA: TGTGCCAGCAGCTTAGTAGCCGGAGCAGGGAGCACAGATACGCAGTATTTT. Residues: CASSLVAGAGSTDTQYF.

The chain employs TRBV7-2 and TRBJ2-7; D ambiguous. CDR3 length equals 12 residues. Germline V CDR1 and CDR2: SGHTA, FQGNSA. V was trimmed by 1 base and J by 9 bases, leaving 10 bases between them. As DNA, the CDR3 is TGTGCCAGCAGCTTAGGATCCCCAGGGCAGTACTTC. Translated: CASSLGSPGQYF.

The gene calls are TRBV11-2 and TRBJ2-3; 7 bases fit TRBD2. The CDR3 spans 15 residues. Trimming took 5 bases from V and 2 from J; bases not matched to a gene: 7. CDR1 is SGHAT, CDR2 FQNNGV, per germline. In DNA form, the CDR3 reads TGTGCCAGCAGCCCGACTAGCCCTGTCACAGATACGCAGTATTTT. It encodes CASSPTSPVTDTQYF.

J is TRBJ1-1 and V is TRBV29-1; TRBD1 agrees at 8 bases. The CDR3 runs to 14 residues. V lost 3 bases, J lost 5 bases, and 8 bases stayed unmatched. The germline V gene has CDR1 SQVTM and CDR2 ANQGSEA. In DNA form, the CDR3 reads TGCAGCGTTGAGAACGACAGGGGAGAAACTGAAGCTTTCTTT. This sequence encodes CSVENDRGETEAFF.

The chain combines TRBV28 with TRBJ1-5; D might be TRBD1 (5 bases). CDR1 MDHEN and CDR2 SYDVKM come from the germline V gene. The CDR3 consists of 15 residues. V lost 6 bases and J lost 3, with 15 bases in between. CDR3 DNA: TGTGCCAGCAGGTCAACAGGAGCCCTCAATCAGCCCCAGCATTTT. This gives the protein CASRSTGALNQPQHF.

In regard to this clone: Other nucleotide sequences in the sample specify the same CDR3. V and J are TRBV4-1 and TRBJ1-6; maybe TRBD1 (5 bases). Trimming took off 8 bases at V and 6 bases at J, with 17 bases between the two ends. This CDR3 is 15 amino acids long. From germline, CDR1 is MGHRA and CDR2 YSYEKL. This CDR3 is CASQHLWGGNSPLHF. The DNA of the CDR3 is TGCGCCAGCCAGCATTTGTGGGGGGGTAATTCACCCCTCCACTTT.

The chain joins TRBV29-1 to TRBJ2-7; 9 bases line up with TRBD1. CDR1 is SQVTM and CDR2 is ANQGSEA in the germline V gene. The CDR3 covers 12 residues. J gave up 5 bases and V 3 bases, and 2 bases lay outside the gene matches. CDR3 sequence reads: CSVDTGGDEQYF. In DNA form, the CDR3 reads TGCAGCGTTGATACAGGGGGCGACGAGCAGTACTTC.

The chain has TRBV4-3 and TRBJ1-5, with no clear D. CDR3 length: 14 amino acids. From germline, CDR1 is LGHNA and CDR2 YSLEER. Trimming shortened V by 1 base and J by 2 bases, and 6 bases separated the two germline ends. CDR3 nucleotides: TGCGCCAGCAGCCAAGGAACAGGCAATCAGCCCCAGCATTTT. Its protein is CASSQGTGNQPQHF.

The V and J genes are TRBV2 and TRBJ2-7; TRBD1 might be the D (6 bases). CDR1 is SNHLY, CDR2 FYNNEI, per germline. With 5 bases removed from V and 6 bases from J, the gap between germline ends came to 17 bases. The CDR3 spans 14 residues. The CDR3 DNA follows: TGTGCCAGCAGTCCCCGCGACAGAGGGGGCGAGCAGTACTTC. This encodes CASSPRDRGGEQYF.

V is TRBV19 and J is TRBJ2-6; D gene unclear. Germline V gives CDR1 LNHDA, CDR2 SQIVND (reference sequence). This CDR3 spans 13 amino acids. V shed 7 bases and J shed 4 bases, with 8 bases lying between them. As DNA, the CDR3 is TGTGCCAGTACCCCACAAGGGGCCAACGTCCTGACTTTC. Translation: CASTPQGANVLTF. The full variable domain, rest sourced from reference TRBV19 and TRBJ2-6, is DGGITQSPKYLFRKEGQNVTLSCEQNLNHDAMYWYRQDPGQGLRLIYYSQIVNDFQKGDIAEGYSVSREKKESFPLTVTSAQKNPTAFYLCASTPQGANVLTFGAGSRLTVL.

The rearrangement joins TRBV11-3 to TRBJ2-3, with TRBD2 identical over 10 bases. Germline CDR1 is SGHNT and CDR2 is YENEEA. The ends lost 5 bases at V and 5 bases at J; junction bases unmatched: 4. There are 14 residues in the CDR3. CDR3 sequence reads: CASSHGLAVDTQYF. The CDR3 DNA reads TGTGCCAGCAGCCACGGACTAGCGGTAGATACGCAGTATTTT.

The V call is TRBV4-3, the J call TRBJ2-2, with a weak D call TRBD1 (6 bases). Germline-derived CDR1 and CDR2 are LGHNA and YSLEER. Trimming removed 0 bases at V and 1 base at J, with 12 bases between. This CDR3 has 17 residues. In nucleotides, the CDR3 is TGCGCCAGCAGCCAAGAAGCGACACAGGGGAACACCGGGGAGCTGTTTTTT. Encoded protein: CASSQEATQGNTGELFF.

This sequence joins TRBV6-1 and TRBJ2-7; D ambiguous. The V gene's germline CDR1 is MNHNS and CDR2 SASEGT. V was pared by 4 bases and J by 2 bases, with 9 bases between. This CDR3 is built from 13 residues. The CDR3 DNA reads as TGTGCCAGCAGTGCGAGGAACCCCTACGAGCAGTACTTC. It specifies CASSARNPYEQYF.

This chain connects TRBV9 to TRBJ2-1, with D perhaps matching TRBD2 (6 bases). The CDR3 is made up of 19 amino acids. Germline V gives CDR1 SGDLS, CDR2 YYNGEE. V was cut by 3 bases and J by 4 bases, with 26 bases left in between. The CDR3 spells CASSAQRDSFGGTYNEQFF. For the CDR3, the DNA is TGTGCCAGCAGCGCCCAAAGAGATTCATTCGGGGGAACTTACAATGAGCAGTTCTTC.

The genes are TRBV30 and TRBJ1-3, with 7 bases lining up with TRBD1. V was clipped by 1 base and J by 6 bases; unmatched bases: 3. Per the germline V gene, CDR1 is GTSNPN and CDR2 is SVGIG (reference sequence). The CDR3 totals 13 residues. The CDR3 DNA reads as TGTGCCTGGAGTGCAGGGGGTGCAAACACCATATATTTT. This encodes CAWSAGGANTIYF.

The V and J genes are TRBV9 and TRBJ2-5; 8 positions match TRBD2. Germline CDR1 reads SGDLS; CDR2 reads YYNGEE. The CDR3 length is 14 residues. V lost 3 bases and J lost 5; bases outside the gene matches: 6. The CDR3 sequence is CASSATGGAETQYF. CDR3 DNA sequence: TGTGCCAGCAGCGCCACCGGGGGGGCGGAGACCCAGTACTTC.

The rearrangement joins TRBV30 to TRBJ2-3; the D gene is possibly TRBD1 (6 bases). The CDR3 has 13 residues. CDR1 is GTSNPN, CDR2 SVGIG, per germline (reference sequence). Trimming pared 8 bases from V and 3 bases from J, leaving 15 bases between. The chain's CDR3 is CAGNRVLTDTQYF. CDR3 bases: TGTGCCGGCAACAGGGTTTTGACAGATACGCAGTATTTT.